This TCR beta chain was recorded in a study of T-cell memory formation after mild COVID-19. Study in general: Across donors, TCR clusters were largely donor specific.

Using constant-segment primers, 5'RACE produced TCR alpha and TCR beta cDNA libraries carrying sample barcodes and UMIs. From the 5' RACE reads, TCRdb called clonotypes with MiXCR, one entry per CDR3 protein. Of about 130,000 distinct CDR3 sequences detected, around 15% appear once; the ten largest clones hold roughly 5.3%. The CDR3 has 13 residues. Per germline, CDR1 SQVTM and CDR2 ANQGSEA. The V end lost 4 bases, the J end lost 9 bases, and 16 bases lay between the germline ends. This clonotype occurred many times. Its antigen is undetermined. Study-wide results and limits: Contracting CD4+ clones lay largely in CM and EM, with CD8+ ones residing in EMRA. Clones shrinking from day 15 to 85 showed even CD4/CD8 mixes; later expanders tilted CD4+.

Sequencing was performed on PBMCs or a T cell subset sorted from them (not recorded which). The TCR was taken from a man aged 18 to 30 who had mild COVID-19 (a few samples of this study predate the infection). Cell type and time point are not known. This chain links TRBV29-1 with TRBJ2-1, with TRBD2 as a possible D gene (5 bases). The CDR3 DNA reads TGCAGCGTTGCTCTTGGGGTTGAGGGTGAGCAGTTCTTC. Encoded protein: CSVALGVEGEQFF.